The 8 T cell receptor beta chains below all came from one sample that was sequenced in a study of cytomegalovirus exposure and HLA in healthy donors. Primers included in the PCR were 60 Vbeta and 13 Jbeta primers. Clones were read by immunoSEQ multiplex PCR, and TCRdb kept only the in-frame ones, dropping some. Among about 180,000 clones listed, roughly 85% were seen once. The source material was PBMCs. All receptors come from a man aged 40-49 years in good health and CMV-seropositive.

This chain joins TRBV6-5 and TRBJ1-2, with a tentative D call TRBD1 (6 bases). The CDR3 contains 12 residues. Germline V gene data show CDR1 as MNHEY and CDR2 as SVGAGI. Trimming stripped 2 bases from V and 7 bases from J, with 8 bases between. In nucleotides, the CDR3 is TGTGCCAGCAGTTACGGGGGCAGTGGCTACACCTTC. This translates into CASSYGGSGYTF.

The chain uses TRBV10-3 and TRBJ2-7; TRBD1 matches at 10 bases. J lost 6 bases, V lost 5 bases, and 7 bases had no gene match. The CDR3 covers 14 residues. CDR1 and CDR2 (germline): ENHRY, SYGVKD. CDR3 residues: CAISRGQGGAEQYF. Written as DNA, the CDR3 is TGTGCCATCAGTCGAGGACAGGGGGGGGCCGAGCAGTACTTC.

CDR3 sequence: CASSLRTGTNEKLFF. The CDR3 DNA follows: TGTGCCAGCAGCTTGCGAACAGGGACTAATGAAAAACTGTTTTTT. The chain couples TRBV5-6 to TRBJ1-4, with D perhaps matching TRBD1 (6 bases). V was shortened by 1 base and J by 2 bases, with 9 bases between the two germline ends. The germline gives CDR1 SGHDT, CDR2 YYEEEE. This CDR3 comprises 15 residues.

The V and J genes are TRBV5-4 and TRBJ2-2, with 10 positions matching TRBD2. V shed 7 bases and J 6 bases; nucleotides not matched to a gene: 9. Germline V lookup: CDR1 SGHNT, CDR2 YYREEE (reference sequence). The CDR3 is 15 residues long. This CDR3 is CASGTSGDIAGELFF. The CDR3 bases are TGTGCCAGCGGAACTAGCGGGGATATCGCCGGGGAGCTGTTTTTT.

A few counts support this clone. The CDR3 spells CASSLAIGTRTLMNTEAFF. DNA of the CDR3: TGCGCCAGCAGCTTGGCCATCGGGACACGCACCCTCATGAACACTGAAGCTTTCTTT. The chain uses TRBV5-1 and TRBJ1-1, with D possibly TRBD1 on 6 matching bases. V was cut by 0 bases and J by 0 bases, with 21 bases left in between. Germline values: CDR1 SGHRS, CDR2 YFSETQ. The CDR3 length is 19 residues.

This clone has more than one count but fewer than ten. The rearrangement joins TRBV10-1 to TRBJ2-1, with TRBD2 matching over 7 bases. Germline V gene sequence: CDR1 WNHNN, CDR2 SYGVQD (reference sequence). V was pared by 0 bases and J by 5 bases, with 10 bases of the junction left unmatched. The CDR3 is 17 amino acids. The DNA for the CDR3 is TGCGCCAGCAGTGAGTCGATAGGGAGGGCCTCGGACAATGAGCAGTTCTTC. Translating gives CASSESIGRASDNEQFF.

This clone appeared once. V usage is TRBV9 and J usage is TRBJ1-5, with no clear D. CDR3 length: 14 residues. Germline lookup yields CDR1 SGDLS and CDR2 YYNGEE. Trimming took off 2 bases at V and 6 bases at J, with 12 bases between the two ends. CDR3 nucleotides: TGTGCCAGCAGCGTGGGCCGAGCAAGTCAGCCCCAGCATTTT. It specifies CASSVGRASQPQHF.

This clone appeared a single time. The chain employs TRBV7-6 and TRBJ2-2, with a possible D match to TRBD2 (5 bases). The CDR3 has 18 amino acids. CDR1 is SGHVS and CDR2 is FNYEAQ in the germline V gene. V lost 5 bases, J lost 5 bases, and 24 bases lay in between. The CDR3 nucleotides read TGTGCCAGCAGCCTTGAAAACCCGGTGGCGGGTAGGACCGGGGAGCTGTTTTTT. This sequence encodes CASSLENPVAGRTGELFF.